These 29 T cell receptor beta chains share one sample of origin, sequenced in a study of blood T cell repertoires in COVID-19. Repertoires were generated with immunoSEQ multiplex PCR, while TCRdb's copy carries only in-frame clones and drops some. Among 24,000 or so clones listed, roughly 76% were seen once. The sample consisted of peripheral blood. The receptors were sampled from a woman older than 75 with acute or convalescent COVID-19.

V and J are TRBV10-3 and TRBJ2-7; D might be TRBD2 (6 bases). Germline-derived CDR1 and CDR2 are ENHRY and SYGVKD. This CDR3 comprises 13 residues. Trimming took 6 bases from V and 5 from J, leaving 14 bases between them. The CDR3 DNA follows: TGTGCCATCAGCACTCCGGCGGGGAACGAGCAGTACTTC. This encodes CAISTPAGNEQYF.

J is TRBJ2-1 and V is TRBV7-9; weak D call: TRBD2 (6 bases). The V end lost 5 bases, the J end lost 5 bases, and 13 bases lay between the germline ends. Looked up from germline, CDR1 is SEHNR and CDR2 is FQNEAQ (reference sequence). This CDR3 comprises 14 residues. CDR3 sequence (DNA): TGTGCCAGCAGCACACGGGAGTCCCACAATGAGCAGTTCTTC. Protein product: CASSTRESHNEQFF.

There are a few counts of this clone. The chain combines TRBV19 with TRBJ1-1; D call uncertain. The CDR3 is made up of 13 amino acids. CDR1 is LNHDA and CDR2 is SQIVND in the germline V gene (reference sequence). The V end lost 7 bases, the J end lost 0 bases, and 9 bases lay between the germline ends. This CDR3 reads CASTVALNTEAFF. The CDR3 coding sequence is TGTGCCAGTACAGTAGCTCTGAACACTGAAGCTTTCTTT.

The rearrangement links TRBV19 to TRBJ1-4; no definite D call. V was pared by 9 bases and J by 4 bases, with 12 bases between. Germline V CDR1 and CDR2: LNHDA, SQIVND (reference sequence). The CDR3 spans 13 residues. DNA for the CDR3: TGTGCCAGCGCGCCCAACCGTAATGAAAAACTGTTTTTT. This sequence encodes CASAPNRNEKLFF. The variable domain in full, with the rest retrieved from reference TRBV19 and TRBJ1-4, is DGGITQSPKYLFRKEGQNVTLSCEQNLNHDAMYWYRQDPGQGLRLIYYSQIVNDFQKGDIAEGYSVSREKKESFPLTVTSAQKNPTAFYLCASAPNRNEKLFFGSGTQLSVL.

Only one count was recorded for this clone. The chain joins TRBV7-2 to TRBJ2-2, with TRBD2 identical over 12 bases. Trimming removed 0 bases from V and 8 bases from J; junction bases left unmatched: 7. The germline gives CDR1 SGHTA, CDR2 FQGNSA. This CDR3 spans 17 amino acids. The CDR3 coding sequence is TGTGCCAGCAGCTTAGCGATGGCTAGCGGGAGGGCGGGGGAGCTGTTTTTT. As protein: CASSLAMASGRAGELFF.

The rearrangement links TRBV5-6 to TRBJ2-3; D is undetermined. Germline loops: CDR1 SGHDT, CDR2 YYEEEE. This CDR3 comprises 12 residues. Trimming took off 4 bases at V and 1 base at J, with 4 bases between the two ends. The CDR3, as DNA: TGTGCCAGCAGCCTTCGCACAGATACGCAGTATTTT. Its translation: CASSLRTDTQYF.

The V and J genes are TRBV12-1 and TRBJ2-5; TRBD2, as called in the table, went unchecked against the DNA. TRBV12-1 is noted as a pseudogene. This CDR3 region has 14 residues. The CDR3 DNA follows: TGTGCCAGCAGCTTTCTACTAGCGGGAGAGACCCAGTACTTC. Protein product: CASSFLLAGETQYF.

The V and J genes are TRBV3-1 (or the pseudogene TRBV3-2) and TRBJ1-4, with 9 positions matching TRBD1. Per germline, CDR1 LGHDT and CDR2 YNNKEL (reference sequence). V lost 4 bases to trimming and J lost 4 bases; unmatched junction nucleotides: 4. This CDR3 region has 15 residues. The CDR3 reads CASSPPDRGNEKLFF. DNA of the CDR3: TGTGCCAGCAGCCCCCCGGACAGGGGTAATGAAAAACTGTTTTTT.

V usage is TRBV29-1 and J usage is TRBJ2-1; the match to TRBD2 covers 13 bases. V lost 5 bases and J lost 4; bases outside the gene matches: 14. Per the germline V gene, CDR1 is SQVTM and CDR2 is ANQGSEA. This CDR3 contains 18 residues. In DNA, the CDR3 is TGCAGCGTTCCTCACCGGACTAGCGGGAGTGGCCTTTACAATGAGCAGTTCTTC. Translating it yields CSVPHRTSGSGLYNEQFF.

V gene TRBV15 combines with J gene TRBJ1-2; 8 positions agree with TRBD1. CDR1 and CDR2 from the germline V gene are LNHNV and YYDKDF (reference sequence). Trimming cost V 1 base and J 3 bases; bases outside gene matches: 1. The CDR3 is made up of 14 amino acids. CDR3 DNA sequence: TGTGCCACCAGCAGAGGACAGGGGTACTATGGCTACACCTTC. It yields the protein CATSRGQGYYGYTF.

The J gene is TRBJ1-2, the V gene TRBV6-2 or TRBV6-3; D remains unclear. V was trimmed by 3 bases and J by 3 bases, leaving 14 bases between them. The germline gives CDR1 MNHEY, CDR2 SVGEGT. This CDR3 contains 15 residues. In nucleotides, the CDR3 is TGTGCCAGCAGTTATGGTCCTAGCGGGCACTATGGCTACACCTTC. As protein: CASSYGPSGHYGYTF.

This clone was recorded only once. The chain is built from TRBV3-1 (or the pseudogene TRBV3-2) and TRBJ2-7; 8 bases map to TRBD2. This CDR3 is 14 amino acids long. Germline V gene data show CDR1 as LGHDT and CDR2 as YNNKEL (reference sequence). The trim removed 5 bases at V and 0 bases at J, leaving 3 bases unmatched. The CDR3 region has the DNA TGTGCCAGCAGCGGGGGACTAGGCTCCTACGAGCAGTACTTC. This codes for CASSGGLGSYEQYF.

The J gene is TRBJ2-7, the V gene TRBV6-5; D might be TRBD1 (5 bases). Germline assignment: CDR1 MNHEY and CDR2 SVGAGI. The V end was cut by 8 bases, the J end by 3 bases, with 14 bases between. The CDR3 length is 13 residues. CDR3 region: CASCRTTNYEQYF. The CDR3 DNA is TGTGCCAGCTGCCGGACAACAAACTACGAGCAGTACTTC.

The chain uses TRBV27 and TRBJ2-7, with TRBD2 matching 7 bases. Germline CDR1 and CDR2: MNHEY and SMNVEV (reference sequence). There are 13 residues in the CDR3. V lost 6 bases to trimming and J lost 6 bases; unmatched junction nucleotides: 8. CDR3 sequence reads: CASRINGGSEQYF. CDR3 DNA sequence: TGTGCCAGCAGGATAAACGGGGGGTCCGAGCAGTACTTC.

The chain joins TRBV19 to TRBJ1-1; D is perhaps TRBD1 (5 bases). Per the germline V gene, CDR1 is LNHDA and CDR2 is SQIVND (reference sequence). Trimming pared 3 bases from V and 1 base from J, leaving 12 bases between. This CDR3 has 15 amino acids. The CDR3 spells CASSISAGGNTEAFF. CDR3 in DNA: TGTGCCAGTAGTATTTCCGCCGGGGGGAACACTGAAGCTTTCTTT.

This clone was detected a few times. This sequence joins TRBV7-2 and TRBJ1-5, with a tentative D call TRBD1 (6 bases). Germline lookup yields CDR1 SGHTA and CDR2 FQGNSA. The length of the CDR3 is 15 residues. Deletions cut 5 bases from V and 7 bases from J, with 18 bases between. The CDR3 loop reads CASSQSSGTKQPQHF. CDR3 nucleotides: TGTGCCAGCAGCCAGAGTTCGGGGACAAAGCAGCCCCAGCATTTT.

There are a few counts of this clone. This chain joins TRBV6-6 and TRBJ1-1, with 8 bases fitting TRBD1. Germline V CDR1 and CDR2: MNHNY, SVGAGI (reference sequence). The CDR3 loop spans 14 amino acids. V lost 4 bases to trimming and J lost 5 bases; unmatched junction nucleotides: 6. CDR3 protein: CASSSWTGKTEAFF. As DNA, the CDR3 is TGTGCCAGCAGTTCTTGGACAGGGAAGACTGAAGCTTTCTTT.

The chain joins TRBV6-5 to TRBJ2-1, with 10 nucleotides matching TRBD2. With 0 bases clipped from V and 13 bases from J, the junction kept 6 bases outside the gene matches. Per the germline V gene, CDR1 is MNHEY and CDR2 is SVGAGI. This CDR3 comprises 14 residues. The CDR3 DNA is TGTGCCAGCAGTTACTCGCTAGCGGGAGAGGGTCAGTTCTTC. Translation: CASSYSLAGEGQFF.

V gene TRBV9 combines with J gene TRBJ2-7, with D possibly matching TRBD1 (6 bases). The CDR3 has 15 residues. Trimming stripped 0 bases from V and 3 bases from J, with 13 bases between. Germline V gene lookup returns CDR1 SGDLS and CDR2 YYNGEE. This chain's CDR3 is CASSVEGTYGYEQYF. The CDR3 coding sequence is TGTGCCAGCAGCGTAGAAGGGACATACGGCTACGAGCAGTACTTC. Using reference TRBV9 and TRBJ2-7 for the parts outside the CDR3, the full variable domain is DSGVTQTPKHLITATGQRVTLRCSPRSGDLSVYWYQQSLDQGLQFLIQYYNGEERAKGNILERFSAQQFPDLHSELNLSSLELGDSALYFCASSVEGTYGYEQYFGPGTRLTVT.

The rearrangement uses TRBV11-2 and TRBJ2-7, with D perhaps TRBD2 (5 bases). The germline V and J ends were trimmed by 6 bases and 3 bases, with 18 bases remaining between them. CDR3 length: 15 residues. Germline values: CDR1 SGHAT, CDR2 FQNNGV. The CDR3 region is CASRGGRAVVYEQYF. The CDR3 bases are TGTGCCAGCAGGGGTGGGCGGGCAGTTGTCTACGAGCAGTACTTC.

The genes are TRBV3-1 (or the pseudogene TRBV3-2) and TRBJ1-2, with 9 bases identical to TRBD1. The V and J ends lost 2 bases and 2 bases, in that order; junction bases with no gene match: 6. This CDR3 spans 16 amino acids. Germline V gene data show CDR1 as LGHDT and CDR2 as YNNKEL (reference sequence). The CDR3 sequence: CASSQPTGTGNYGYTF. CDR3 nucleotide sequence: TGTGCCAGCAGCCAACCCACCGGGACAGGGAACTATGGCTACACCTTC.

V and J are TRBV7-3 and TRBJ2-1; a weak D match, TRBD2 (6 bases). This CDR3 is 12 amino acids long. Germline V CDR1 and CDR2: SGHTA, FQGTGA. V lost 2 bases and J 10 bases, leaving 9 bases between the germline ends. In DNA form, the CDR3 reads TGTGCCAGCAGCTTAGGGGGGATCGAGCAGTTCTTC. This translates into CASSLGGIEQFF.

The V call is TRBV9, the J call TRBJ2-1; 14 bases line up with TRBD2. Germline-derived CDR1 and CDR2 are SGDLS and YYNGEE. V gave up 3 bases and J gave up 8 bases; unmatched junction bases: 7. CDR3 length: 16 residues. CDR3 nucleotides: TGTGCCAGCAGCGCGGGGGGGACTAGCGGGAGCTATGAGCAGTTCTTC. Protein product: CASSAGGTSGSYEQFF.

This clone was seen only once. The rearrangement links TRBV5-1 to TRBJ1-4; TRBD1 agrees at 11 bases. The V and J ends lost 4 bases and 9 bases, in that order; junction bases with no gene match: 8. This CDR3 is 15 amino acids long. Germline assignment: CDR1 SGHRS and CDR2 YFSETQ. The CDR3 region has the DNA TGCGCCAGCAGCGGCACCGGGACAGGGGGGCAAAAACTGTTTTTT. Protein product: CASSGTGTGGQKLFF.

This sequence joins TRBV7-2 and TRBJ1-5, with D perhaps TRBD1 (6 bases). Trimming stripped 6 bases from V and 6 bases from J, with 15 bases between. The germline CDR1 and CDR2 sequences are SGHTA and FQGNSA. The CDR3 is 14 residues long. The CDR3 here is CASRRTGKGQPQHF. The CDR3 DNA is TGTGCCAGCAGGCGAACAGGGAAAGGTCAGCCCCAGCATTTT. Based on the CDR3 plus reference TRBV7-2 and TRBJ1-5, the full variable domain is GAGVSQSPSNKVTEKGKDVELRCDPISGHTALYWYRQSLGQGLEFLIYFQGNSAPDKSGLPSDRFSAERTGGSVSTLTIQRTQQEDSAVYLCASRRTGKGQPQHFGDGTRLSIL.

There are a few counts of this clone. J is TRBJ1-1 and V is TRBV7-9; D is possibly TRBD1 (5 bases). The V end was cut by 7 bases, the J end by 1 base, with 16 bases between. Germline values: CDR1 SEHNR, CDR2 FQNEAQ (reference sequence). This CDR3 contains 15 residues. CDR3 protein: CASTPATGENTEAFF. As DNA, the CDR3 is TGTGCCAGCACCCCCGCGACGGGGGAGAACACTGAAGCTTTCTTT.

The rearrangement joins TRBV3-1 (or the pseudogene TRBV3-2) to TRBJ1-1; 8 bases match TRBD1. Germline assignment: CDR1 LGHDT and CDR2 YNNKEL (reference sequence). Losses at the gene ends were 1 base for V and 4 bases for J; bases not matched to a gene: 5. The CDR3 has 15 residues. CDR3: CASSQGTGIATEAFF. The CDR3 DNA reads as TGTGCCAGCAGCCAAGGGACAGGGATAGCCACTGAAGCTTTCTTT.

The rearrangement uses TRBV30 and TRBJ2-7; D is possibly TRBD2 (6 bases). The V end was cut by 3 bases, the J end by 6 bases, with 9 bases between. Germline values: CDR1 GTSNPN, CDR2 SVGIG (reference sequence). The CDR3 contains 11 residues. CDR3 coding DNA: TGTGCCTGGAGCGGGGGAGGCGAGCAGTACTTC. As protein: CAWSGGGEQYF.

The chain combines TRBV5-4 with TRBJ1-2; 11 bases agree with TRBD1. The CDR3 has 17 residues. Germline V gene sequence: CDR1 SGHNT, CDR2 YYREEE (reference sequence). J was trimmed by 6 bases and V by 3 bases; bases with no gene match: 13. The CDR3 loop is CASSSLLGDRGIHGYTF. The CDR3 DNA reads TGTGCCAGCAGCTCACTTCTGGGGGACAGGGGGATTCATGGCTACACCTTC.